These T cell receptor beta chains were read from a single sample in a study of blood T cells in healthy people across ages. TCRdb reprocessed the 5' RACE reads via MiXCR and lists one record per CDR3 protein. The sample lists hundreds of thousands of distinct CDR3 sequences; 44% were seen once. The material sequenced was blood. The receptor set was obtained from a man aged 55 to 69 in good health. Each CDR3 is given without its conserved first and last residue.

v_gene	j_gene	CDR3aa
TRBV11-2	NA	ASSLEVWQGQETQF
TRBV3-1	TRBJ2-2	ASSQTSGGSAGELF
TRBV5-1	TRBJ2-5	ASSQTRNQETQY
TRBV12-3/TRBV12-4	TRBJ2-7	ASSHNRGGWSSYEQY
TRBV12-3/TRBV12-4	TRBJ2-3	ASSWNSGQGTQY
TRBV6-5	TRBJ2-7	ASSYSGATPTGNYEQY
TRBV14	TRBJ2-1	ASSQITSAGGQF
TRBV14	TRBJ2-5	ASSHRNDEGEQY
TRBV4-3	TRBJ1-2	ASSRRSTNYGCT
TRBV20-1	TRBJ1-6	SARTGAGYNSPLH
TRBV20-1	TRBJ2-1	SANPGQLYNEQF
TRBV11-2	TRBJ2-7	ASSPNLVHEQY
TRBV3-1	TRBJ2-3	ASSQDQTDTQY
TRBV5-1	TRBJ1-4	ASSSWGTTNEKLF
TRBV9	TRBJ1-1	ASSAWEMNTEAF
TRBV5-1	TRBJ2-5	ASSLAAGPQETQY
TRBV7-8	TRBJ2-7	ASSSPARIYEQY
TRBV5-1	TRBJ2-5	ASSLGVAGAQETPY
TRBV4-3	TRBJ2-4	ASSQDRVGENIRY
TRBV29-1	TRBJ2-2	SVEKSSGGYTGELF
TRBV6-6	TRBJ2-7	ASSYEAHTRNEQY
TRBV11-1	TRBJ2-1	ASSPSGGAYKEQF
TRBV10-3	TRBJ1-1	AINRGAGTEAF
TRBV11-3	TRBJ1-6	ASSQSPRGLYNSPLH
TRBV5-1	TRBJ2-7	ASSSGTSRGLYEQY
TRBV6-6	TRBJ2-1	ASTYLRDRDWGEQF
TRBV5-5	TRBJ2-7	ASSAEDSYEQY
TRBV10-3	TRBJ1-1	AISDKPGTANTEAF
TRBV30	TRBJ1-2	AWRPGVSPYGYT
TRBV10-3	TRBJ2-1	AIKGDNEQF
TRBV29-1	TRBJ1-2	SVETGYNYGYT
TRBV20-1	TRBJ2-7	SATREGYISYEQY
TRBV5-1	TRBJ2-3	ASSSGLAGKGDTQY
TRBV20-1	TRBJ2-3	SAERGRTSLYTQY
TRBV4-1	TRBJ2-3	ASSQPTGGLTDTQY
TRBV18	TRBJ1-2	ASSPRSDSASGYT
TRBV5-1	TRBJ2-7	ASSVTDRGYEQY
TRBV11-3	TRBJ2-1	ASSLSSPNEQF
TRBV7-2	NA	ASSLGRLAETQY
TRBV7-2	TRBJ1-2	ASSLVTTVT
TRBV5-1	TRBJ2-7	ASSPGRTRNPYEQY